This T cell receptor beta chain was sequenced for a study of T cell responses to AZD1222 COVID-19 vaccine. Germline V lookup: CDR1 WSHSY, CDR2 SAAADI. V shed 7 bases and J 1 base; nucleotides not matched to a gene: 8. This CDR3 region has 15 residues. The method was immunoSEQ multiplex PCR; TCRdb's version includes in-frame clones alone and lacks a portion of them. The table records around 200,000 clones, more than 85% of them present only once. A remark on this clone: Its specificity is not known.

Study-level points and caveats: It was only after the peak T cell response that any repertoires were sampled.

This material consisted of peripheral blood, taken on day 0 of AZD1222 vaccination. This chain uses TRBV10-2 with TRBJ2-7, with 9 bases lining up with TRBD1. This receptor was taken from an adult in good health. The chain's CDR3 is CASTSGQGHSYEQYF. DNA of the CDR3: TGCGCCAGCACCTCCGGACAGGGGCATTCCTACGAGCAGTACTTC.